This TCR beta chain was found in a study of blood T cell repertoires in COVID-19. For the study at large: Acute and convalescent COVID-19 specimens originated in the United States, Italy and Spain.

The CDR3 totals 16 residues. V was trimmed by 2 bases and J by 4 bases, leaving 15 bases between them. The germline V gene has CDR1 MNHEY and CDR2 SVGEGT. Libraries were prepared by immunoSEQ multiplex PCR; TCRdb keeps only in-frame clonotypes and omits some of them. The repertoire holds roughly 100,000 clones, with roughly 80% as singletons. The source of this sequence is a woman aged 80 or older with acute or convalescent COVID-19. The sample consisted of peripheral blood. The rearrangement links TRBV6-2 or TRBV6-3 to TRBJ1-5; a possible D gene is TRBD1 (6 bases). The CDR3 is CASSYMYRAGNQPQHF. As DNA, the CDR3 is TGTGCCAGCAGTTACATGTACAGGGCGGGTAATCAGCCCCAGCATTTT.